One and the same sample provided the 22 T cell receptor beta chains below, sequenced in a study of cytomegalovirus exposure and HLA in healthy donors. Amplification used 60 Vbeta primers and 13 Jbeta primers. Using immunoSEQ multiplex PCR, the repertoire was profiled, and TCRdb retains in-frame clones only, with some absent. The sample consists of 150,000 to 200,000 clones, roughly 80% of them appearing once. Source material: PBMCs. These receptor sequences come from a man aged 25 to 40 in good health and CMV-seropositive.

The V gene is TRBV28, the J gene TRBJ2-1, with 10 bases fitting TRBD1. V lost 6 bases, J lost 2 bases, and 13 bases stayed unmatched. CDR1 and CDR2 from the germline V gene are MDHEN and SYDVKM. The CDR3 is 18 amino acids. The CDR3 protein is CASRTPGQGIVPYNEQFF. The CDR3 DNA is TGTGCCAGCAGAACTCCGGGACAGGGGATTGTCCCCTACAATGAGCAGTTCTTC. The full variable domain, completed using reference TRBV28 and TRBJ2-1, is DVKVTQSSRYLVKRTGEKVFLECVQDMDHENMFWYRQDPGLGLRLIYFSYDVKMKEKGDIPEGYSVSREKKERFSLILESASTNQTSMYLCASRTPGQGIVPYNEQFFGPGTRLTVL.

The chain links TRBV7-9 to TRBJ2-5; 9 bases match TRBD1. Germline CDR1 reads SEHNR; CDR2 reads FQNEAQ (reference sequence). V was clipped by 5 bases and J by 5 bases; unmatched bases: 9. CDR3 size: 15 residues. The CDR3 coding sequence is TGTGCCAGCAGCCTGGGACAGGGCTTTATGGAGACCCAGTACTTC. Translated: CASSLGQGFMETQYF.

The chain combines TRBV27 with TRBJ1-4; D is unresolved. CDR3 length: 15 residues. Looked up from germline, CDR1 is MNHEY and CDR2 is SMNVEV (reference sequence). V was shortened by 8 bases and J by 3 bases, with 16 bases between the two germline ends. CDR3 region: CASRNEGRSNEKLFF. CDR3 DNA: TGTGCCAGCCGCAACGAGGGTAGGTCTAATGAAAAACTGTTTTTT.

The rearrangement uses TRBV2 and TRBJ2-2, with D unresolved. CDR1 SNHLY and CDR2 FYNNEI come from the germline V gene. The CDR3 sequence is 13 residues long. Trimming took off 5 bases at V and 0 bases at J, with 4 bases between the two ends. Here the CDR3 reads CASSPTNTGELFF. The CDR3 DNA is TGTGCCAGCAGTCCAACGAACACCGGGGAGCTGTTTTTT.

V is TRBV5-1 and J is TRBJ2-7, with 8 positions matching TRBD2. The ends lost 0 bases at V and 12 bases at J; junction bases unmatched: 11. The CDR3 contains 14 residues. Germline loops: CDR1 SGHRS, CDR2 YFSETQ. The CDR3 loop is CASSLAKRGSLRYF. The CDR3 DNA follows: TGCGCCAGCAGCTTGGCCAAGCGGGGGAGCTTACGGTACTTC.

The chain has TRBV13 and TRBJ2-4; 11 nucleotides align to TRBD2. The CDR3 loop spans 18 amino acids. The junction had 10 bases not matched to a gene; V was cut back by 5 bases and J by 1 base. Germline V gives CDR1 PRHDT, CDR2 FYEKMQ (reference sequence). The DNA for the CDR3 is TGTGCCAGCAGCCTTGCTGTAGCGGGGGGGCTGGCCAAAAACATTCAGTACTTC. This encodes CASSLAVAGGLAKNIQYF.

The rearrangement joins TRBV6-5 to TRBJ2-7; 8 bases align to TRBD1. V shed 2 bases and J 6 bases; nucleotides not matched to a gene: 6. The CDR3 is 14 amino acids. Germline-derived CDR1 and CDR2 are MNHEY and SVGAGI. The CDR3 region is CASSYAGGEGEQYF. The CDR3 region has the DNA TGTGCCAGCAGTTACGCAGGGGGCGAGGGCGAGCAGTACTTC.

This chain links TRBV19 with TRBJ2-7, with 8 bases matching TRBD2. CDR1 LNHDA and CDR2 SQIVND come from the germline V gene (reference sequence). After removal of 9 bases from V and 2 bases from J, the junction contained 12 bases not matched to a gene. The CDR3 runs to 15 residues. The CDR3 spells CASAFAGGGPYEQYF. CDR3 nucleotide sequence: TGTGCCAGCGCATTCGCCGGGGGGGGCCCCTACGAGCAGTACTTC.

The chain uses TRBV7-9 and TRBJ2-5; TRBD2 aligns across 9 bases. Germline lookup yields CDR1 SEHNR and CDR2 FQNEAQ (reference sequence). The CDR3 consists of 15 residues. Trimming cost V 1 base and J 5 bases; bases outside gene matches: 5. The CDR3 coding sequence is TGTGCCAGCAGCTTAGAGGGACTAGCAGGGGAGACCCAGTACTTC. Encoded protein: CASSLEGLAGETQYF. Full variable domain (outside the CDR3, taken from reference TRBV7-9 and TRBJ2-5): DTGVSQNPRHKITKRGQNVTFRCDPISEHNRLYWYRQTLGQGPEFLTYFQNEAQLEKSRLLSDRFSAERPKGSFSTLEIQRTEQGDSAMYLCASSLEGLAGETQYFGPGTRLLVL.

The V call is TRBV18, the J call TRBJ2-3; 9 bases map to TRBD1. There are 15 residues in the CDR3. The trim removed 7 bases at V and 4 bases at J, leaving 9 bases unmatched. Germline V lookup: CDR1 KGHSH, CDR2 LQKENI. CDR3 sequence: CASFWTGVRSDTQYF. The CDR3, as DNA: TGTGCCAGCTTTTGGACAGGGGTGCGGTCAGATACGCAGTATTTT.

The V call is TRBV5-5, the J call TRBJ2-1; 9 bases agree with TRBD2. This CDR3 spans 15 amino acids. Germline V lookup: CDR1 SGHKS, CDR2 YYEKEE (reference sequence). With 0 bases clipped from V and 6 bases from J, the junction kept 4 bases outside the gene matches. The CDR3 is CASSLGRGGPNEQFF. In nucleotides, the CDR3 is TGTGCCAGCAGCTTGGGGCGGGGGGGCCCCAATGAGCAGTTCTTC.

The rearrangement joins TRBV9 to TRBJ1-2; 7 nucleotides align to TRBD1. The germline gives CDR1 SGDLS, CDR2 YYNGEE. The V segment lost 4 bases and the J segment 4 bases; nucleotides outside the gene matches: 10. This CDR3 has 15 amino acids. The CDR3 DNA sequence: TGTGCCAGCAGCCCAGGGGACAGTTCGGGCTATGGCTACACCTTC. Translating gives CASSPGDSSGYGYTF.

The J gene is TRBJ2-7, the V gene TRBV7-2; 8 positions match TRBD2. Germline V lookup: CDR1 SGHTA, CDR2 FQGNSA. The CDR3 is 13 residues long. The J segment lost 2 bases and the V segment lost 7 bases, leaving 4 bases of the junction unmatched. CDR3 in DNA: TGTGCCAGCACGGCGGGGGGAGCCTACGAGCAGTACTTC. Protein product: CASTAGGAYEQYF.

This chain's CDR3 is CASSSRTGSYGYTF. The CDR3, as DNA: TGTGCCAGCAGCTCGAGGACAGGCTCCTATGGCTACACCTTC. V usage is TRBV13 and J usage is TRBJ1-2; 7 nucleotides agree with TRBD1. The CDR3 is 14 residues long. V was clipped by 4 bases and J by 4 bases; unmatched bases: 6. CDR1 PRHDT and CDR2 FYEKMQ come from the germline V gene (reference sequence).

V and J are TRBV5-4 and TRBJ2-2, with 8 bases fitting TRBD2. The germline gives CDR1 SGHNT, CDR2 YYREEE (reference sequence). This CDR3 has 15 amino acids. V was pared by 3 bases and J by 6 bases, with 7 bases of the junction left unmatched. CDR3 DNA: TGTGCCAGCAGCTCAGCGGGGGCGAAAGCCGGGGAGCTGTTTTTT. Translating it yields CASSSAGAKAGELFF. The full variable domain, completed using reference TRBV5-4 and TRBJ2-2, is ETGVTQSPTHLIKTRGQQVTLRCSSQSGHNTVSWYQQALGQGPQFIFQYYREEENGRGNFPPRFSGLQFPNYSSELNVNALELDDSALYLCASSSAGAKAGELFFGEGSRLTVL.

V and J are TRBV9 and TRBJ1-3; TRBD1 matches 9 bases. Germline values: CDR1 SGDLS, CDR2 YYNGEE. Trimming took 3 bases from V and 0 from J; bases not matched to a gene: 10. The CDR3 extends over 18 amino acids. CDR3 bases: TGTGCCAGCAGCGCACGGGACAGGGCTGAGTTCTCTGGAAACACCATATATTTT. Translation gives CASSARDRAEFSGNTIYF.

The chain has TRBV5-5 and TRBJ1-4; tentative D call: TRBD1 (6 bases). With 0 bases removed from V and 8 bases from J, the gap between germline ends came to 17 bases. CDR1 and CDR2 (germline): SGHKS, YYEKEE (reference sequence). The CDR3 is made up of 16 amino acids. The CDR3 bases are TGTGCCAGCAGCTTGGCCAGGGGACGTCATGAAGAAAAACTGTTTTTT. Protein: CASSLARGRHEEKLFF.

This clone appeared a few times. The same CDR3 arises from other DNA sequences in this sample as well. V and J are TRBV5-1 and TRBJ2-2, with unresolved D. CDR3 length equals 13 residues. V lost 0 bases, J lost 5 bases, and 5 bases lay in between. The germline V gene encodes CDR1 SGHRS and CDR2 YFSETQ. The CDR3 DNA reads TGCGCCAGCAGCTTGGATGCGACCGGGGAGCTGTTTTTT. Its translation: CASSLDATGELFF.

The chain combines TRBV15 with TRBJ2-7; 11 nucleotides match TRBD2. Germline V CDR1 and CDR2: LNHNV, YYDKDF (reference sequence). This CDR3 spans 15 amino acids. The junction had 4 bases not matched to a gene; V was cut back by 3 bases and J by 3 bases. The CDR3 region has the DNA TGTGCCACCAGCAGGGGACTAGCGGAGAACTACGAGCAGTACTTC. This encodes CATSRGLAENYEQYF. Full variable domain (missing parts from reference TRBV15 and TRBJ2-7): DAMVIQNPRYQVTQFGKPVTLSCSQTLNHNVMYWYQQKSSQAPKLLFHYYDKDFNNEADTPDNFQSRRPNTSFCFLDIRSPGLGDTAMYLCATSRGLAENYEQYFGPGTRLTVT.

The V and J genes are TRBV5-1 and TRBJ2-7; 11 bases match TRBD2. The CDR3 is made up of 15 amino acids. The J segment lost 4 bases and the V segment lost 1 base, leaving 4 bases of the junction unmatched. Per germline, CDR1 SGHRS and CDR2 YFSETQ. Here the CDR3 reads CASSLTSGGIYEQYF. The CDR3 DNA reads TGCGCCAGCAGCTTGACTAGCGGGGGAATTTACGAGCAGTACTTC.

This sequence joins TRBV5-1 and TRBJ2-7; D gene unclear. CDR1 and CDR2 from the germline V gene are SGHRS and YFSETQ. V gave up 6 bases and J gave up 3 bases, with 16 bases separating them. This CDR3 has 14 residues. CDR3 coding DNA: TGCGCCAGCACCCCAACCCCCGTCGGCTACGAGCAGTACTTC. As protein: CASTPTPVGYEQYF.

The chain joins TRBV2 to TRBJ2-1; 8 bases match TRBD2. The CDR3 sequence is 11 residues long. Germline V CDR1 and CDR2: SNHLY, FYNNEI. Germline trimming cut 10 bases from V and 14 bases from J; bases unmatched to any gene: 10. The CDR3 bases are TGTGCCACCCTGGGACCCGGGGGGGAGTTCTTC. Protein: CATLGPGGEFF.